Detailed here is one T cell receptor (beta chain). Those enrolled in Seattle joined during active infection and were followed longitudinally afterward. The sample comes from a study of blood T cell repertoires in COVID-19. Whole-study context: The United States, Italy and Spain supplied acute and convalescent COVID-19 samples. PBMCs, B-cell-depleted T cells, or T cells were the source of the cDNA or gDNA that made up the material.

Germline values: CDR1 SQVTM, CDR2 ANQGSEA. After removal of 6 bases from V and 2 bases from J, the junction contained 2 bases not matched to a gene. The CDR3 is 12 amino acids. Authors' processing steps: Reference gene primer amplification yielded estimated nucleated cell counts. Clones were sequenced by immunoSEQ multiplex PCR, and TCRdb holds only the in-frame ones, with some missing. V and J calls and clone size are as listed in that table; D and trimming were resolved from the DNA. Among some 400,000 clones, more than 70% were seen once, and the ten largest hold 10%. The specimen was peripheral blood. This TCR derives from a woman aged 25 to 39 with COVID-19, enrolled during active disease. The chain joins TRBV29-1 to TRBJ1-2, with 8 positions matching TRBD1. CDR3 sequence: CSVRTGNYGYTF. CDR3 DNA sequence: TGCAGCGTGCGGACAGGGAACTATGGCTACACCTTC.